Following are 18 T cell receptor beta chains from one sample sequenced in a study of response to subunit inactivated influenza vaccine. TCRdb re-derived calls from the RT-PCR reads in MiXCR, one entry per CDR3 protein. The sample lists about 570,000 distinct CDR3 sequences; 11% were seen once. The same data also contributed to another study, on T cells expressing NK-cell markers. That report notes: TCR beta cDNA was made by 5'RACE template switching with UMIs.

The sequenced sample was PBMCs from blood, obtained on the day of vaccination. The receptors shown here come from a man between 45 and 60 years old who received an inactivated influenza vaccine.

The chain recombines TRBV12-3 or TRBV12-4 with TRBJ2-7, with TRBD1 as a possible D gene (6 bases). V was clipped by 5 bases and J by 0 bases, with 14 bases between them. The CDR3 sequence is 15 residues long. The chain's CDR3 is CASSATGQISYEQYF. The CDR3 DNA is TGTGCCAGCAGTGCGACAGGCCAGATCTCCTACGAGCAGTACTTC.

This chain uses TRBV11-2 with TRBJ2-7; the D is unclear. The ends were cut back, 2 bases at V and 7 bases at J, with 6 bases in the middle. Germline CDR1 and CDR2: SGHAT and FQNNGV. The CDR3 loop spans 11 amino acids. The CDR3 is CASSLQQEQYF. CDR3 DNA: TGTGCCAGCAGCTTACAGCAGGAGCAGTACTTC.

This rearrangement joins TRBV7-2 to TRBJ1-1; D gene ambiguous. The CDR3 consists of 13 residues. CDR1 is SGHTA and CDR2 is FQGNSA in the germline V gene. V dropped 1 base and J dropped 4 bases, with 7 bases sitting between them. The CDR3 coding sequence is TGTGCCAGCAGCTTAGTGTTCGGCACTGAAGCTTTCTTT. As protein: CASSLVFGTEAFF.

This clonotype was counted between two and nine times. The genes are TRBV10-3 and TRBJ2-7; D is tentatively TRBD1 or TRBD2 (5 bases each). Trimming took 6 bases from V and 5 from J, leaving 17 bases between them. The CDR3 runs 14 residues. The V gene's germline CDR1 is ENHRY and CDR2 SYGVKD. The CDR3 DNA follows: TGTGCCATCAGGGGGGACCTTTCCCTCCACGAGCAGTACTTC. It is translated as CAIRGDLSLHEQYF.

This clonotype was counted a single time. The chain combines TRBV28 with TRBJ1-5; D is possibly TRBD1 (5 bases). Per germline, CDR1 MDHEN and CDR2 SYDVKM. This CDR3 spans 17 amino acids. The V and J ends lost 5 bases and 0 bases respectively, with 17 bases between them. The CDR3 sequence: CASSALGAGVSNQPQHF. In DNA, the CDR3 is TGTGCCAGCAGTGCACTTGGGGCAGGAGTTAGCAATCAGCCCCAGCATTTT.

This clonotype has ten or more counts. The chain has TRBV12-3 or TRBV12-4 and TRBJ1-2; 8 nucleotides agree with TRBD1. The junction had 10 bases not matched to a gene; V was cut back by 6 bases and J by 4 bases. This CDR3 has 15 amino acids. CDR3 loop: CASRGQGLSAYGYTF. The CDR3 DNA is TGTGCCAGCAGAGGACAGGGACTCTCTGCCTATGGCTACACCTTC.

This clonotype was seen more than once but under ten times. The chain uses TRBV5-1 and TRBJ2-7, with no clear D. Germline CDR1 and CDR2: SGHRS and YFSETQ. The ends were cut back, 0 bases at V and 2 bases at J, with 12 bases in the middle. The CDR3 loop spans 15 amino acids. CDR3 bases: TGCGCCAGCAGCTTGGACTCCTATGGGGCCTACGAGCAGTACTTC. This translates into CASSLDSYGAYEQYF.

The gene calls are TRBV4-3 and TRBJ2-4; the D is unclear. Trimming took off 5 bases at V and 9 bases at J, with 11 bases between the two ends. The germline CDR1 and CDR2 sequences are LGHNA and YSLEER. This CDR3 spans 12 amino acids. CDR3 nucleotides: TGCGCCAGCAGCTCTGATGGTCGCATTCAGTACTTC. Amino acid sequence: CASSSDGRIQYF.

This clonotype occurred many times. V usage is TRBV28 and J usage is TRBJ2-7; D unresolved. With 6 bases removed from V and 3 bases from J, the gap between germline ends came to 9 bases. The CDR3 sequence is 12 residues long. Germline loops: CDR1 MDHEN, CDR2 SYDVKM. This CDR3 reads CASSLDYYEQYF. The CDR3 nucleotides are TGTGCCAGCAGCCTCGATTACTACGAGCAGTACTTC.

In its sample, this clonotype was seen many times. The rearrangement links TRBV7-9 to TRBJ2-2; TRBD2 aligns across 8 bases. The ends lost 5 bases at V and 4 bases at J; junction bases unmatched: 3. This CDR3 is 14 amino acids long. Germline CDR1 reads SEHNR; CDR2 reads FQNEAQ (reference sequence). The CDR3 DNA sequence: TGTGCCAGCAGCACAGGACTAGCCACCGGGGAGCTGTTTTTT. Translated: CASSTGLATGELFF.

The gene calls are TRBV27 and TRBJ2-7; D is ambiguous. Trimming shortened V by 5 bases and J by 0 bases, and 8 bases separated the two germline ends. Germline CDR1 MNHEY, CDR2 SMNVEV (reference sequence). This CDR3 is built from 13 residues. The CDR3, as DNA: TGTGCCAGCAGTATAAGACACTCCTACGAGCAGTACTTC. Translated, it gives CASSIRHSYEQYF.

This clonotype was counted many times. This CDR3 is CASRAGLADFGGKFF. The CDR3 nucleotides read TGTGCCAGCAGAGCGGGACTAGCGGACTTCGGGGGGAAGTTCTTC. The chain employs TRBV2 and TRBJ2-1, with 11 bases identical to TRBD2. Germline V gene data show CDR1 as SNHLY and CDR2 as FYNNEI. V shed 6 bases, J shed 14 bases, and the junction held 15 bases outside the gene matches. This CDR3 has 15 amino acids.

The CDR3 nucleotides read TGTGCCAGCAGCCTGCCCACAGTCCCCTACGAGCAGTACTTC. It translates to CASSLPTVPYEQYF. The chain employs TRBV28 and TRBJ2-7; D ambiguous. The CDR3 has 14 residues. CDR1 and CDR2 from the germline V gene are MDHEN and SYDVKM. The V end lost 6 bases, the J end lost 2 bases, and 14 bases lay between the germline ends.

This clonotype was detected many times. The rearrangement uses TRBV20-1 and TRBJ2-7; no firm D call. The CDR3 is made up of 14 amino acids. V lost 3 bases, J lost 2 bases, and 14 bases lay in between. Germline lookup yields CDR1 DFQATT and CDR2 SNEGSKA (reference sequence). Here the CDR3 reads CSASWHLRPYEQYF. The CDR3 DNA sequence: TGCAGTGCTAGTTGGCATCTTAGACCCTACGAGCAGTACTTC.

V is TRBV4-2 and J is TRBJ2-1, with D perhaps TRBD2 (6 bases). Looked up from germline, CDR1 is LGHNA and CDR2 is YNFKEQ. The CDR3 length is 16 residues. Trimming left V 0 bases short and J 8 bases short, with 17 bases between. The CDR3 is CASSQDRSLAFDEQFF. The CDR3 nucleotides are TGTGCCAGCAGCCAAGATAGGTCACTAGCTTTCGATGAGCAGTTCTTC.

This clonotype was recorded at least ten times. The CDR3 nucleotides are TGTGCCAGCAGTGAGGGGCGATACGAGCAGTACTTC. This gives the protein CASSEGRYEQYF. The J gene is TRBJ2-7, the V gene TRBV12-3 or TRBV12-4, with D perhaps matching TRBD1 or TRBD2 (5 bases each). V was cut by 5 bases and J by 4 bases, with 9 bases left in between. The CDR3 length is 12 residues.

This chain links TRBV4-3 with TRBJ2-2; unclear D gene. CDR1 is LGHNA and CDR2 is YSLEER in the germline V gene. CDR3 length: 14 residues. V lost 3 bases and J lost 6, with 11 bases in between. As DNA, the CDR3 is TGCGCCAGCAGCCAGGCCCTAGGGCCCGGGGAGCTGTTTTTT. Protein product: CASSQALGPGELFF.

The J gene is TRBJ2-7, the V gene TRBV7-2; a possible D gene is TRBD1 (5 bases). The CDR3 spans 15 residues. Germline CDR1 is SGHTA and CDR2 is FQGNSA. Trimming took off 5 bases at V and 0 bases at J, with 14 bases between the two ends. CDR3 DNA: TGTGCCAGCAGCCCAAGTCAGGGAAGCTCCTACGAGCAGTACTTC. Encoded protein: CASSPSQGSSYEQYF.